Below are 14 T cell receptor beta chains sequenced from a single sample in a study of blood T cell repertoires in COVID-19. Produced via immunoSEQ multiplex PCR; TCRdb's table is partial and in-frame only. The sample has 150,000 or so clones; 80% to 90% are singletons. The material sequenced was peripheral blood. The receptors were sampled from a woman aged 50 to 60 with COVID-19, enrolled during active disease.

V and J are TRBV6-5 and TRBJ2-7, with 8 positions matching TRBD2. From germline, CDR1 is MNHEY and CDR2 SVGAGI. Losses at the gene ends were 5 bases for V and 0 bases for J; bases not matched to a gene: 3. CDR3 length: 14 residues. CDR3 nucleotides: TGTGCCAGCAGTCCAGCGGGGGACTCCTACGAGCAGTACTTC. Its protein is CASSPAGDSYEQYF.

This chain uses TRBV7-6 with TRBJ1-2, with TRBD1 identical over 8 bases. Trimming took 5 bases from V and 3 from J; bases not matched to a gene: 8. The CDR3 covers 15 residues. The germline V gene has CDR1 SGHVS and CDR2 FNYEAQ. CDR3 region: CASSPRTGYDYGYTF. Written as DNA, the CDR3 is TGTGCCAGCAGCCCTCGGACAGGGTATGACTATGGCTACACCTTC.

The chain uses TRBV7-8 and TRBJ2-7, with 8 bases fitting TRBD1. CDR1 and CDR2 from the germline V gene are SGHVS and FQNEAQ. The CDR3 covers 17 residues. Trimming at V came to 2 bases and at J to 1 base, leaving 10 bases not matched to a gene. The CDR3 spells CASSLIGATGGSYEQYF. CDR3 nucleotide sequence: TGTGCCAGCAGCTTAATCGGGGCTACAGGGGGTTCCTACGAGCAGTACTTC.

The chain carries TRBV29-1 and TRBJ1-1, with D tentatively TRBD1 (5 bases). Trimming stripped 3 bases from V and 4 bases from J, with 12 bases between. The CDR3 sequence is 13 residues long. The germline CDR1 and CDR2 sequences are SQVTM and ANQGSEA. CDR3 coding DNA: TGCAGCGTTGACTGGGGCTTTGGCACTGAAGCTTTCTTT. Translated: CSVDWGFGTEAFF.

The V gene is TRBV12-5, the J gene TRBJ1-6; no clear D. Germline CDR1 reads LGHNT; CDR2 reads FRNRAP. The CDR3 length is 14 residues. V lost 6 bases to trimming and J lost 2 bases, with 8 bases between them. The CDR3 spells CASGDYTYNSPLHF. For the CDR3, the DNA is TGTGCTAGTGGGGACTATACCTATAATTCACCCCTCCACTTT.

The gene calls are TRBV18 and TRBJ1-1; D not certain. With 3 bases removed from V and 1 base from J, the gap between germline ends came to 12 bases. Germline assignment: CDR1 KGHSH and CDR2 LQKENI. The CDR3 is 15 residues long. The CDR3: CASSPVRTGNTEAFF. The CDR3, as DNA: TGTGCCAGCTCACCGGTAAGGACTGGGAACACTGAAGCTTTCTTT.

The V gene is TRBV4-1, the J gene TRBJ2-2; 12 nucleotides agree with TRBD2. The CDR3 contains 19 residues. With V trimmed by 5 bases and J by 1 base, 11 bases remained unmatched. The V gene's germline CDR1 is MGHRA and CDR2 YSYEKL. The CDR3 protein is CASSNHPTSGGQNTGELFF. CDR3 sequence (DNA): TGCGCCAGCAGCAATCACCCTACTAGCGGGGGGCAGAACACCGGGGAGCTGTTTTTT.

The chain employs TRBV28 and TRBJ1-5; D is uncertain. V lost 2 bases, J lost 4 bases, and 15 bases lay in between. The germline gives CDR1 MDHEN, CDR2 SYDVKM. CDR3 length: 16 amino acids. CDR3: CASSLPSLNSNQPQHF. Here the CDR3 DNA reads TGTGCCAGCAGTTTACCCTCCTTGAACAGTAATCAGCCCCAGCATTTT.

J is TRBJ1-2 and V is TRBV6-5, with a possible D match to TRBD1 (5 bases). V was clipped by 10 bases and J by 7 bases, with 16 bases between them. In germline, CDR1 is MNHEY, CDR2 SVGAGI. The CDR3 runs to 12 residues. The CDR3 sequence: CATRGGSFGYTF. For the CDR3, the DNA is TGTGCCACTCGGGGGGGGTCGTTTGGCTACACCTTC.

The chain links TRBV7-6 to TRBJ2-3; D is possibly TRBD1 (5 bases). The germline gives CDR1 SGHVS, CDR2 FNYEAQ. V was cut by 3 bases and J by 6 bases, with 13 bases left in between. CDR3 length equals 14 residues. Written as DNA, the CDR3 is TGTGCCAGCAGCTTTGGGGCTCATCAGGATACGCAGTATTTT. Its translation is CASSFGAHQDTQYF.

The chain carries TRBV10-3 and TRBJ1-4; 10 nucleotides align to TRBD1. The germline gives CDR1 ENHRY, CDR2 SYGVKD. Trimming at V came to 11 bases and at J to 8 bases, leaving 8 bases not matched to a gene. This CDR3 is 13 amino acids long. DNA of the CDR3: TGTGCCTCGACAGGGGGCAAGGAGGAAAAACTGTTTTTT. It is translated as CASTGGKEEKLFF.

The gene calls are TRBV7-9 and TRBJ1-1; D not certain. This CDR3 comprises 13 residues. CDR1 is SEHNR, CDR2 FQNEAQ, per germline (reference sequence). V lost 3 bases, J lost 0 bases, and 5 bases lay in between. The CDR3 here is CASSFSVNTEAFF. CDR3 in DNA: TGTGCCAGCAGCTTTTCTGTGAACACTGAAGCTTTCTTT.

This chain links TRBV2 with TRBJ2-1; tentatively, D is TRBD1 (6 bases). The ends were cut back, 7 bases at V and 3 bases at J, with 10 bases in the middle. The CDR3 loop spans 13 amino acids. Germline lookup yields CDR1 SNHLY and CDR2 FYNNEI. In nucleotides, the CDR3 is TGTGCCAGCACCCAGACAGGCTACAATGAGCAGTTCTTC. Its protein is CASTQTGYNEQFF.

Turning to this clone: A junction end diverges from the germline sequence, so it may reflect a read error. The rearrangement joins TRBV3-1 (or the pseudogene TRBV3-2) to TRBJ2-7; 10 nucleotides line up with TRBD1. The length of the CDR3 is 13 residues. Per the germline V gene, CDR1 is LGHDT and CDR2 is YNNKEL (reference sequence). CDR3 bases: TGTGCCAGCAGCCCCGGACAGGGGGGAAAGGTGAACTTC. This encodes CASSPGQGGKVNF.